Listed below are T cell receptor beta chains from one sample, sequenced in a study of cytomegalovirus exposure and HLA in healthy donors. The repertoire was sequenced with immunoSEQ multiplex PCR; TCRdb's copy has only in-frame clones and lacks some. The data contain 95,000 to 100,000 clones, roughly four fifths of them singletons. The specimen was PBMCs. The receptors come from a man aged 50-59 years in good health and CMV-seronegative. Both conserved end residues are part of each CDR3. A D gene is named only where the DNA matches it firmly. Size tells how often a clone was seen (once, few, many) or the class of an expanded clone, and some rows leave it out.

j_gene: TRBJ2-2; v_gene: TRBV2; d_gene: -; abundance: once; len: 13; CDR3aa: CASRGDRTGELFF; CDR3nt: TGTGCCAGCAGAGGTGACAGAACCGGGGAGCTGTTTTTT
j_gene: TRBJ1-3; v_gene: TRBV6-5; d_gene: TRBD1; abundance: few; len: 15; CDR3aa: CASSPRDSSGNTIYF; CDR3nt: TGTGCCAGCAGCCCGCGGGACAGCTCTGGAAACACCATATATTTT
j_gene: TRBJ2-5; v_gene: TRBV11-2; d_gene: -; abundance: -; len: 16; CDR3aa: CASSLDGRASRGTQYF; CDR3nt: TGTGCCAGCAGCTTAGACGGTAGGGCCTCTCGGGGGACCCAGTACTTC
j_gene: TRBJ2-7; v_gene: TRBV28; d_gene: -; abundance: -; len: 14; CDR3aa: CASSPQKGVGEQYF; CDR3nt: TGTGCCAGCAGTCCACAAAAGGGGGTTGGCGAGCAGTACTTC
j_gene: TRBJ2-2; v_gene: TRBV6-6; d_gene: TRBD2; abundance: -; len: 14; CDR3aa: CASSGLAGTGELFF; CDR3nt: TGTGCCAGCAGTGGACTAGCGGGCACCGGGGAGCTGTTTTTT
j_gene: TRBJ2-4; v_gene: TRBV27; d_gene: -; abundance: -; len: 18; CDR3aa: CASSLEGGAVLAKNIQYF; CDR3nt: TGTGCCAGCAGTTTAGAAGGGGGGGCAGTCCTAGCCAAAAACATTCAGTACTTC
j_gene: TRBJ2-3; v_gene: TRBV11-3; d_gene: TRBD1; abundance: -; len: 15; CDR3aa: CASSSGGTGTDTQYF; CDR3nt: TGTGCCAGCAGCTCCGGCGGGACAGGGACAGATACGCAGTATTTT
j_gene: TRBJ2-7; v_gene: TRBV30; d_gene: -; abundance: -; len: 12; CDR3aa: CAWSADSYEQYF; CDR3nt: TGTGCCTGGAGTGCGGACAGCTACGAGCAGTACTTC
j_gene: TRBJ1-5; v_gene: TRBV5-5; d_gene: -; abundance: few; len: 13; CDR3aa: CASSLLQSQPQHF; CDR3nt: TGTGCCAGCAGCTTGTTACAGTCACAGCCCCAGCATTTT
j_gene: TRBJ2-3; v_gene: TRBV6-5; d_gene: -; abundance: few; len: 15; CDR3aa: CASRLGAGRTDTQYF; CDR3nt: TGTGCCAGCAGGCTTGGAGCGGGCCGCACAGATACGCAGTATTTT
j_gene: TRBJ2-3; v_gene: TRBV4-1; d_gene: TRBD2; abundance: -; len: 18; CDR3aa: CASSQDPVGGDPTDTQYF; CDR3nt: TGCGCCAGCAGCCAAGATCCCGTCGGGGGGGACCCCACAGATACGCAGTATTTT
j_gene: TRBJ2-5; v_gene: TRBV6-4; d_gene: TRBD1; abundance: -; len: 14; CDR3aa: CASSPRTGWGTQYF; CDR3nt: TGTGCCAGCAGTCCTAGGACAGGGTGGGGGACCCAGTACTTC
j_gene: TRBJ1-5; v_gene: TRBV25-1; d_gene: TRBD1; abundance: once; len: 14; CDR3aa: CASSRTGTNQPQHF; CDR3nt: TGTGCCAGCAGCCGGACAGGGACGAATCAGCCCCAGCATTTT
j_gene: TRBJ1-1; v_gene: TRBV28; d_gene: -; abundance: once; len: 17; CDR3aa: CASSFAGFSYSNTEAFF; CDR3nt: TGTGCCAGCAGTTTTGCGGGATTCTCTTATTCTAACACTGAAGCTTTCTTT
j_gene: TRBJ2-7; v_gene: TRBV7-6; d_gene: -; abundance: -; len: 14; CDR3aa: CASSPTLPGSEQYF; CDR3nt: TGTGCCAGCAGCCCGACCCTCCCAGGCTCCGAGCAGTACTTC
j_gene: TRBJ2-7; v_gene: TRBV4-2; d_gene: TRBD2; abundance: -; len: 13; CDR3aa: CASTGTTTYEQYF; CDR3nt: TGTGCCAGTACCGGGACTACGACCTACGAGCAGTACTTC
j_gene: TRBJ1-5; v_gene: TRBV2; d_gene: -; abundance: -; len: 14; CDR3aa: CASSEVSGFQPQHF; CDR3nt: TGTGCCAGCAGTGAGGTGTCAGGGTTTCAGCCCCAGCATTTT
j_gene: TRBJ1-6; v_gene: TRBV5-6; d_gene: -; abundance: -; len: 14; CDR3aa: CASSLNSYNSPLHF; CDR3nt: TGTGCCAGCAGCTTGAACAGCTATAATTCACCCCTCCACTTT
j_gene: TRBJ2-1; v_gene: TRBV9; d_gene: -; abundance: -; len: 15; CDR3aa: CASSVGTGSYNEQFF; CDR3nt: TGTGCCAGCAGCGTAGGCACAGGCTCCTACAATGAGCAGTTCTTC
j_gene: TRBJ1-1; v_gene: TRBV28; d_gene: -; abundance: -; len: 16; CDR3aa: CASSLIPTGMNTEAFF; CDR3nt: TGTGCCAGCAGTTTAATTCCGACAGGAATGAACACTGAAGCTTTCTTT
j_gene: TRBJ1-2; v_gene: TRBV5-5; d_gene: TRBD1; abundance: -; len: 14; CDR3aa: CASRDGQGTYGYTF; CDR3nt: TGTGCCAGCAGGGACGGACAGGGGACCTATGGCTACACCTTC
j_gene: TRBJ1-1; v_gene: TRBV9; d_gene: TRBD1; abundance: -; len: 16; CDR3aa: CASSPRGRGLDTEAFF; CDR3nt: TGTGCCAGCAGCCCCCGTGGCAGGGGGCTGGACACTGAAGCTTTCTTT
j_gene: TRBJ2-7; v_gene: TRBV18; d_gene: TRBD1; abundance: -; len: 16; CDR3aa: CASSQIQGVAFGEQYF; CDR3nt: TGTGCCAGCTCCCAAATCCAGGGGGTGGCGTTTGGTGAGCAGTACTTC
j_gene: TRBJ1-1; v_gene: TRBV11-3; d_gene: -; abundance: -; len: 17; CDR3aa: CASSRTGVQGRNTEAFF; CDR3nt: TGTGCCAGCAGCCGTACGGGGGTTCAGGGCCGGAACACTGAAGCTTTCTTT
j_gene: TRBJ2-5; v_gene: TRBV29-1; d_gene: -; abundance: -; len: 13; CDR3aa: CSVGVGVLETQYF; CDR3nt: TGCAGCGTTGGGGTGGGAGTTTTGGAGACCCAGTACTTC
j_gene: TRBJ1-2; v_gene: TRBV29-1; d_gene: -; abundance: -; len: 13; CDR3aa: CSVEEGVRYGYTF; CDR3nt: TGCAGCGTTGAAGAGGGCGTTAGGTATGGCTACACCTTC
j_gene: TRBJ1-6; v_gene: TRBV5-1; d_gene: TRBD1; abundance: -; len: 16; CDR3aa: CASSGGQGQGGSPLHF; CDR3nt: TGCGCCAGCAGCGGAGGCCAGGGACAGGGAGGTTCACCCCTCCACTTT
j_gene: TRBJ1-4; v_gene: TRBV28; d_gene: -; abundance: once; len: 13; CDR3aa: CASARTVNEKLFF; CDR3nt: TGTGCCAGCGCCCGGACAGTAAATGAAAAACTGTTTTTT
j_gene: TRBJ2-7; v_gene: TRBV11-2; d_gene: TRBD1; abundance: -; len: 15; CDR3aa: CASSSEDRGLNEQYF; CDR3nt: TGTGCCAGCAGCTCAGAAGACAGGGGGCTGAACGAGCAGTACTTC
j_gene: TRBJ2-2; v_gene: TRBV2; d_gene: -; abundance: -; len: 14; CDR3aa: CASRRSDTAGELFF; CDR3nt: TGTGCCAGCAGAAGGTCGGATACAGCCGGGGAGCTGTTTTTT
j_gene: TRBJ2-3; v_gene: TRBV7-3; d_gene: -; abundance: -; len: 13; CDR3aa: CASSLRGRDTQYF; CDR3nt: TGTGCCAGCAGCTTAAGGGGGCGAGATACGCAGTATTTT
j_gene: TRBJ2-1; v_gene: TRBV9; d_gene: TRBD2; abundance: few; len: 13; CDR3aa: CASSGGLPGEQFF; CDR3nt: TGTGCCAGCAGCGGGGGACTACCGGGTGAGCAGTTCTTC
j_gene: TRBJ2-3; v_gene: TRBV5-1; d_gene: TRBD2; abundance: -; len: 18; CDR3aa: CASKRRLSGGLLTDTQYF; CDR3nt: TGCGCCAGCAAAAGGCGCCTCAGCGGGGGACTACTCACAGATACGCAGTATTTT
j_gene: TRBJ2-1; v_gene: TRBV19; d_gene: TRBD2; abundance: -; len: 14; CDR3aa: CASSIDPLAGQQFF; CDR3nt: TGTGCCAGTAGTATAGATCCGCTAGCGGGACAGCAGTTCTTC
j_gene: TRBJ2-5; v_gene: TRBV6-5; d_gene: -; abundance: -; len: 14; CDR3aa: CASSYSPGVETQYF; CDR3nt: TGTGCCAGCAGTTACTCGCCGGGGGTAGAGACCCAGTACTTC
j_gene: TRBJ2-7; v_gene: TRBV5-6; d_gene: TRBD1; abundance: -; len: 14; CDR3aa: CASSIDRVGNEQYF; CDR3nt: TGTGCCAGCAGCATAGACAGGGTTGGCAACGAGCAGTACTTC
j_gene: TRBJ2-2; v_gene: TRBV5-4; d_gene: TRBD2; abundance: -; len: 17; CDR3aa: CASSLPGGAGNTGELFF; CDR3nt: TGTGCCAGCAGCTTGCCCGGGGGGGCGGGAAACACCGGGGAGCTGTTTTTT
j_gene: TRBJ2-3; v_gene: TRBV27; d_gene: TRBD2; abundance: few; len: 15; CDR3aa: CASIPSGRHTDTQYF; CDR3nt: TGTGCCAGCATCCCAAGCGGGAGGCACACAGATACGCAGTATTTT
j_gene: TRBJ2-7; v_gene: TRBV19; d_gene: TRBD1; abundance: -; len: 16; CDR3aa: CASSVLPGQGYYEQYF; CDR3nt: TGTGCCAGTAGCGTTCTACCGGGACAGGGGTACTACGAGCAGTACTTC
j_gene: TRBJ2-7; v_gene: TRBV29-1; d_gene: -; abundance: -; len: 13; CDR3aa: CSVEAGSSYEQYF; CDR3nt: TGCAGCGTTGAAGCGGGGAGCTCCTACGAGCAGTACTTC